The 21 T cell receptor beta chains below come from one sample, sequenced in a study of T cells after yellow fever vaccination. TCRdb processed the 5' RACE reads anew with MiXCR; each CDR3 protein has one entry. The profile shows more than 350,000 distinct CDR3 sequences, 11% of them singletons. The input for sequencing was PBMCs, taken on the day of the first yellow fever vaccination. The receptors derive from a young man who received the YFV17D yellow fever vaccine.

The V call is TRBV25-1, the J call TRBJ1-2, with no clear D. The V gene lost 3 bases and the J gene lost 2 bases, with 4 bases spanning the gap. The germline CDR1 and CDR2 sequences are MGHDK and SYGVNS. This CDR3 has 12 amino acids. The CDR3 here is CASSDVNYGYTF. The CDR3 nucleotides are TGTGCCAGCAGTGACGTAAACTATGGCTACACCTTC.

The gene calls are TRBV4-3 and TRBJ1-2; no clear D. Germline lookup yields CDR1 LGHNA and CDR2 YSLEER. V was pared by 0 bases and J by 4 bases, with 12 bases between. The CDR3 sequence is 15 residues long. The CDR3 DNA follows: TGCGCCAGCAGCCAAGACGGTGCCCATCGCTATGGCTACACCTTC. Protein sequence: CASSQDGAHRYGYTF.

The sample holds a few counts of this clonotype. This sequence joins TRBV5-1 and TRBJ2-5, with 11 bases identical to TRBD1. The CDR3 sequence is 14 residues long. V lost 4 bases and J lost 4; bases outside the gene matches: 3. Per the germline V gene, CDR1 is SGHRS and CDR2 is YFSETQ. The CDR3 reads CASSAGQGGETQYF. In nucleotides, the CDR3 is TGCGCCAGCAGCGCGGGACAGGGGGGAGAGACCCAGTACTTC. Looking up the rest from reference TRBV5-1 and TRBJ2-5 gives the full variable domain: KAGVTQTPRYLIKTRGQQVTLSCSPISGHRSVSWYQQTPGQGLQFLFEYFSETQRNKGNFPGRFSGRQFSNSRSEMNVSTLELGDSALYLCASSAGQGGETQYFGPGTRLLVL.

This clonotype was recorded a few times. The chain carries TRBV12-3 or TRBV12-4 and TRBJ2-7; D gene ambiguous. With 2 bases removed from V and 3 bases from J, the gap between germline ends came to 8 bases. This CDR3 region has 13 residues. The CDR3 is CASSLTGFYEQYF. The CDR3 bases are TGTGCCAGCAGTTTAACCGGTTTCTACGAGCAGTACTTC.

This clonotype was observed at least ten times. The J gene is TRBJ2-1, the V gene TRBV7-8; TRBD1 might be the D (6 bases). Germline CDR1 SGHVS, CDR2 FQNEAQ. CDR3 length equals 15 residues. V lost 1 base, J lost 9 bases, and 16 bases lay in between. CDR3 region: CASSLVTRGSGEQFF. In nucleotides, the CDR3 is TGTGCCAGCAGCTTAGTAACCAGGGGTTCCGGTGAGCAGTTCTTC.

This clonotype was seen more than once but under ten times. The chain links TRBV6-5 to TRBJ2-6; tentative D call: TRBD1 (6 bases). The V gene's germline CDR1 is MNHEY and CDR2 SVGAGI. Trimming left V 4 bases short and J 4 bases short, with 14 bases between. CDR3 length: 16 amino acids. The CDR3, as DNA: TGTGCCAGCAGTTCTGAGACAGGTATCGGGGCCAACGTCCTGACTTTC. Translating it yields CASSSETGIGANVLTF.

This clonotype was seen repeatedly, ten times or more. The V call is TRBV18, the J call TRBJ2-3; possibly TRBD2 for D (6 bases). V was cut by 3 bases and J by 0 bases, with 10 bases left in between. This CDR3 has 15 residues. The V gene's germline CDR1 is KGHSH and CDR2 LQKENI. The CDR3 DNA reads as TGTGCCAGCTCACCTGGCGGGGTTAGCACAGATACGCAGTATTTT. Its translation is CASSPGGVSTDTQYF.

This clonotype has more than one count but fewer than ten. V gene TRBV10-2 combines with J gene TRBJ2-1, with TRBD2 identical over 7 bases. Trimming at V came to 5 bases and at J to 10 bases, leaving 14 bases not matched to a gene. Looked up from germline, CDR1 is WSHSY and CDR2 is SAAADI. The CDR3 extends over 15 amino acids. The CDR3 spells CASSRGVGAWGEQFF. In DNA, the CDR3 is TGCGCCAGCAGTCGGGGGGTCGGGGCCTGGGGGGAGCAGTTCTTC.

Ten or more counts support this clonotype. The chain is built from TRBV12-3 or TRBV12-4 and TRBJ1-2, with D hard to call. Trimming stripped 8 bases from V and 1 base from J, with 11 bases between. This CDR3 is built from 13 residues. As DNA, the CDR3 is TGTGCCAGCGGAGAGGGCTATAACTATGGCTACACCTTC. The encoded protein is CASGEGYNYGYTF.

J is TRBJ2-1 and V is TRBV7-3, with D perhaps TRBD2 (6 bases). The germline V and J ends were trimmed by 5 bases and 4 bases, with 18 bases remaining between them. This CDR3 is built from 16 residues. The V gene's germline CDR1 is SGHTA and CDR2 FQGTGA. The CDR3 nucleotides are TGTGCCAGCAGCCCCACGGGGGACCCCCTATACAATGAGCAGTTCTTC. It is translated as CASSPTGDPLYNEQFF.

This clonotype was found many times. The gene calls are TRBV2 and TRBJ1-5; no reliable D call. Germline CDR1 is SNHLY and CDR2 is FYNNEI. V was clipped by 3 bases and J by 7 bases, with 16 bases between them. The CDR3 totals 15 residues. The CDR3 nucleotides read TGTGCCAGCAGTGATGCAACAGATCCTTACCAGCCCCAGCATTTT. This encodes CASSDATDPYQPQHF.

The chain has TRBV6-1 and TRBJ2-7, with D perhaps TRBD1 or TRBD2 (7 bases each). With 5 bases removed from V and 0 bases from J, the gap between germline ends came to 11 bases. Germline assignment: CDR1 MNHNS and CDR2 SASEGT. CDR3 length: 14 residues. The CDR3 loop is CASSPRGGSYEQYF. CDR3 DNA sequence: TGTGCCAGCAGTCCCAGGGGGGGCTCCTACGAGCAGTACTTC.

The V call is TRBV20-1, the J call TRBJ2-2, with 8 bases lining up with TRBD2. The junction had 13 bases not matched to a gene; V was cut back by 7 bases and J by 0 bases. The CDR3 has 17 amino acids. Germline V gene lookup returns CDR1 DFQATT and CDR2 SNEGSKA (reference sequence). CDR3: CSDKAGATPTNTGELFF. The CDR3 nucleotides are TGCAGTGATAAAGCGGGGGCCACACCCACGAACACCGGGGAGCTGTTTTTT.

This clonotype was counted a few times. V usage is TRBV7-3 and J usage is TRBJ2-3; D is undetermined. The CDR3 has 13 amino acids. With 6 bases removed from V and 3 bases from J, the gap between germline ends came to 10 bases. Per germline, CDR1 SGHTA and CDR2 FQGTGA. The CDR3 region is CASSSAPTDTQYF. CDR3 nucleotides: TGTGCCAGCAGTTCCGCTCCAACAGATACGCAGTATTTT.

This clonotype was observed a few times. At one end the junction does not follow the germline gene, possibly because of a read error. The CDR3: CASSPQRGPGELFF. CDR3 DNA: TGTGCTAGCAGTCCACAGCGGGGCCCCGGGGAGCTGTTTTTT. The genes are TRBV7-7 and TRBJ2-2, with 7 bases identical to TRBD2. This CDR3 is 14 amino acids long. CDR1 and CDR2 from the germline V gene are SSHAT and FNYEAQ (reference sequence).

The table lists this clonotype with a few counts. The chain links TRBV5-1 to TRBJ2-1; tentative D call: TRBD2 (6 bases). Germline-derived CDR1 and CDR2 are SGHRS and YFSETQ. The CDR3 spans 16 residues. V dropped 4 bases and J dropped 2 bases, with 16 bases sitting between them. The CDR3 protein is CASSRPGEGTYNEQFF. The CDR3, as DNA: TGCGCCAGCAGCCGCCCGGGGGAAGGAACCTACAATGAGCAGTTCTTC.

The rearrangement links TRBV19 to TRBJ1-6; a possible D gene is TRBD1 (5 bases). The germline V gene encodes CDR1 LNHDA and CDR2 SQIVND (reference sequence). This CDR3 is 16 amino acids long. V was trimmed by 7 bases and J by 8 bases, leaving 21 bases between them. Here the CDR3 DNA reads TGTGCCAGTAAAACTTCGGGGCAGCTCTTCCATTCACCCCTCCACTTT. Translated: CASKTSGQLFHSPLHF.

The V and J genes are TRBV5-1 and TRBJ2-2; 10 positions match TRBD1. The length of the CDR3 is 15 residues. J was trimmed by 5 bases and V by 8 bases; bases with no gene match: 9. The germline V gene has CDR1 SGHRS and CDR2 YFSETQ. The CDR3 loop reads CASYDRGQPTGELFF. The CDR3 region has the DNA TGCGCCAGTTATGACAGGGGGCAGCCAACCGGGGAGCTGTTTTTT.

This clonotype came up a few times. Here the CDR3 reads CATSDPTENTGELFF. In DNA form, the CDR3 reads TGTGCCACCAGTGACCCGACAGAGAACACCGGGGAGCTGTTTTTT. This rearrangement joins TRBV24-1 to TRBJ2-2; TRBD1 is a possible D gene (5 bases). Per germline, CDR1 KGHDR and CDR2 SFDVKD. V lost 4 bases, J lost 1 base, and 9 bases lay in between. The CDR3 has 15 amino acids.

The CDR3 reads CASSLGVDAEQFF. Here the CDR3 DNA reads TGTGCCAGCAGCTTAGGGGTAGATGCTGAGCAGTTCTTC. J is TRBJ2-1 and V is TRBV11-2; the D is unclear. CDR3 size: 13 residues. V lost 1 base to trimming and J lost 9 bases, with 10 bases between them. The germline V gene encodes CDR1 SGHAT and CDR2 FQNNGV.

This clonotype was counted between two and nine times. The chain is built from TRBV7-2 and TRBJ1-2; the match to TRBD1 covers 7 bases. This CDR3 has 14 residues. CDR1 is SGHTA, CDR2 FQGNSA, per germline. J gave up 8 bases and V 4 bases, and 10 bases lay outside the gene matches. The CDR3 region is CASSSADRSKGYTF. CDR3 bases: TGTGCCAGCAGCTCTGCGGACAGGTCGAAGGGCTACACCTTC.